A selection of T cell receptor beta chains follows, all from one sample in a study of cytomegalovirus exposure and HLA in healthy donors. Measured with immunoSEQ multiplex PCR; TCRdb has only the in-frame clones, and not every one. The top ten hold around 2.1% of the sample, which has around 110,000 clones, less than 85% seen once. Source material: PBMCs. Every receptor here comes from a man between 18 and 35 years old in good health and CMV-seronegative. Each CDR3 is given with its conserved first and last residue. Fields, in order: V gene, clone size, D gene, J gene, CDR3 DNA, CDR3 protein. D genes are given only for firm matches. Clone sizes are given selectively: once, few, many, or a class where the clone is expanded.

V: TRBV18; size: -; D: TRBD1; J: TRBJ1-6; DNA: TGTGCCAGCTCACCCCTTGGACAGGGCCTCTTTAATTCACCCCTCCACTTT; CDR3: CASSPLGQGLFNSPLHF
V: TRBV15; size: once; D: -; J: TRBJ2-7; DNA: TGTGCCACCAGCACCGCCGGGTCCTACCTAATATACGAGCAGTACTTC; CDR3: CATSTAGSYLIYEQYF
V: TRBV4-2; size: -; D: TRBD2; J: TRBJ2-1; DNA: TGTGCCAGCAGCCAAGAGGGACTAGCGGCTTACAATGAGCAGTTCTTC; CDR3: CASSQEGLAAYNEQFF
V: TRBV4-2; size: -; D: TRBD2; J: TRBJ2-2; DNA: TGTGCCAGCAGCCAAGAGCCGGCTAGCGGGGGACCGACCGGGGAGCTGTTTTTT; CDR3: CASSQEPASGGPTGELFF
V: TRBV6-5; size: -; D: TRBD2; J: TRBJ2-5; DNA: TGTGCCAGCAGTTTAATGAGCGGGGGGGAGACCCAGTACTTC; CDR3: CASSLMSGGETQYF
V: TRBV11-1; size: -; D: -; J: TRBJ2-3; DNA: TGTGCCAGCAGCTTGTCGACAGGCACAGATACGCAGTATTTT; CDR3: CASSLSTGTDTQYF
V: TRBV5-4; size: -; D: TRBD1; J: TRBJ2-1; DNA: TGTGCCAGCATGGGACAGGGGAATGAGCAGTTCTTC; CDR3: CASMGQGNEQFF
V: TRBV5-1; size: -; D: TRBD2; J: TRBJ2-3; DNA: TGCGCCAGCAGCTTGGCCTGGGGACTAGCGGGGGATGGCACAGATACGCAGTATTTT; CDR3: CASSLAWGLAGDGTDTQYF
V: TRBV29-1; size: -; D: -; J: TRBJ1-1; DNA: TGCAGCGTTCAGCCCATGGGGGCCCGGCAGGGAGCTTTCTTT; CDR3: CSVQPMGARQGAFF
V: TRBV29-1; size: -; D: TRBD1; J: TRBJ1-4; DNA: TGCAGCGTTGCGGGGACAGGGTCGGGTAATGAAAAACTGTTTTTT; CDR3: CSVAGTGSGNEKLFF
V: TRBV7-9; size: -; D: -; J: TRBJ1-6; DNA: TGTGCCAGCAGCTTAAGGGGTGATTCACCCCTCCACTTT; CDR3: CASSLRGDSPLHF
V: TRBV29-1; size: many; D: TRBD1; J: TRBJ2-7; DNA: TGCAGCGTTGAAGAGAATCCGACAGGGTCAGTCGAGCAGTACTTC; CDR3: CSVEENPTGSVEQYF
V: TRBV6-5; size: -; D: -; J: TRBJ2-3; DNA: TGTGCCAGCAGTTACTCGGGGGGGGGCCTAGATACGCAGTATTTT; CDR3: CASSYSGGGLDTQYF
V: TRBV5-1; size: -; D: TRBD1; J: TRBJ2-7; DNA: TGCGCCAGCAGCTACTCCGGGACAGGGGGCGCGGAGCGGTACGAGCAGTACTTC; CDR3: CASSYSGTGGAERYEQYF
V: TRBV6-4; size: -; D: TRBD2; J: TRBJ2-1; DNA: TGTGCCAGCAGTGGGGGATCTAGCGGCGATGAGCAGTTCTTC; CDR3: CASSGGSSGDEQFF
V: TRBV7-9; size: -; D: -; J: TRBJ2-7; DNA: TGTGCCAGCAGCCAACAGGTTGGCTACGAGCAGTACTTC; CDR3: CASSQQVGYEQYF
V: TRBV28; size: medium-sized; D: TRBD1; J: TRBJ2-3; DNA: TGTGCCAGCACCACGGGACAGGGTACAGATACGCAGTATTTT; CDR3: CASTTGQGTDTQYF
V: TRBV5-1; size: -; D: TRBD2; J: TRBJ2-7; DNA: TGCGCCAGCAGCGTTAGCGGGGGGGCCTACGAGCAGTACTTC; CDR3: CASSVSGGAYEQYF
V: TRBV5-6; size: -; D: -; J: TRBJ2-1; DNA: TGTGCCAGCAGCCGTACCGGGACTTCGAATGAGCAGTTCTTC; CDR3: CASSRTGTSNEQFF
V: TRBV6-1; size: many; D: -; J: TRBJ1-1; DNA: TGTGCCAGCAGTGAAACAGACGACTACAATGAAGCTTTCTTT; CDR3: CASSETDDYNEAFF
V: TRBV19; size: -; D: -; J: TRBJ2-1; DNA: TGTGCCAGTAGTCCCCCCCTAGGCAGCTCCTACAATGAGCAGTTCTTC; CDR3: CASSPPLGSSYNEQFF
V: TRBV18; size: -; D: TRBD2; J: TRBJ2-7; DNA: TGTGCCAGCTCACTGGGTCGGGGGGGGCCAAACTACGAGCAGTACTTC; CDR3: CASSLGRGGPNYEQYF
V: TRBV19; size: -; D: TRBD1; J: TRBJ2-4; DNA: TGTGCCAGTAGTATGAGGCGGGGCCACACAGGGGGAAGTGACATTCAGTACTTC; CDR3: CASSMRRGHTGGSDIQYF
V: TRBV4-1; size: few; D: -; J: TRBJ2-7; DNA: TGCGCCAGCAGCCAAGTGAGGTCCTCCTACGAGCAGTACTTC; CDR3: CASSQVRSSYEQYF
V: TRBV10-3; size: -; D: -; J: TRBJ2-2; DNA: TGTGCCATCAGTGAGAGGGGCACGAACACCGGGGAGCTGTTTTTT; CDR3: CAISERGTNTGELFF
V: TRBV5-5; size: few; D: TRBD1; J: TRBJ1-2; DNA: TGTGCCAGCAGCTTGGGCTTGGACAGGAACTATGGCTACACCTTC; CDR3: CASSLGLDRNYGYTF
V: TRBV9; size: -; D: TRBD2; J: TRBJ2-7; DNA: TGTGCCAGCAGCATAAGGACTAGCGGGTCCTCCTACGAGCAGTACTTC; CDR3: CASSIRTSGSSYEQYF
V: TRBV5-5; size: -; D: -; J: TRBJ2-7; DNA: TGTGCCAGCAGCCGGGACATAGTCGACGAGCAGTACTTC; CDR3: CASSRDIVDEQYF
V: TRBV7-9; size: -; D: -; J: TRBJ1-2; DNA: TGTGCCAGCAGCCCATCCCATCGGACAAGGGGCTACACCTTC; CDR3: CASSPSHRTRGYTF
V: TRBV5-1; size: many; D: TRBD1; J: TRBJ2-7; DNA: TGCGCCAGCAGCTTGGGAGACAGGGGACCTTTAGGTATTCACGAGCAGTACTTC; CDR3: CASSLGDRGPLGIHEQYF
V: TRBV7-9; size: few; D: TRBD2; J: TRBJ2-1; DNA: TGTGCCAGCAGCCCCAAGAATCGGGACTACATGACACCCAGGTTCTTC; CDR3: CASSPKNRDYMTPRFF
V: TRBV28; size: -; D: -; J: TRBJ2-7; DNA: TGTGCCAGCAATGACAGCCCCTACGAGCAGTACTTC; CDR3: CASNDSPYEQYF
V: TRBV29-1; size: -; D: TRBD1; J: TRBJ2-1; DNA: TGCAGCGTGCTGGGACAGGGAGTTATAAATGAGCAGTTCTTC; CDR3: CSVLGQGVINEQFF
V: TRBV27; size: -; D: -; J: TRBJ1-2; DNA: TGTGCCAGCAGTTTGACAGGCAGGGGCTACACCTTC; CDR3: CASSLTGRGYTF
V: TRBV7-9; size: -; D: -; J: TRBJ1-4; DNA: TGTGCCAGCAGCTTCGGGGGGGGTTATGAAAAACTGTTTTTT; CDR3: CASSFGGGYEKLFF
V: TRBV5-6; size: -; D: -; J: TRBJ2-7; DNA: TGTGCCAGCAGTGAGGGAAACTTGGTGGTTGGCGAGCAGTACTTC; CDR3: CASSEGNLVVGEQYF
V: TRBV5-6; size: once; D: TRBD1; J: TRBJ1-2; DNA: TGTGCCAGCAGCTTGGTTAGGACAGGGGGTCATGGCTACACCTTC; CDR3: CASSLVRTGGHGYTF
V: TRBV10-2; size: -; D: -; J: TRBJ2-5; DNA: TGCGCCAGCGGGAGGATGACTACACAAGAGACCCAGTACTTC; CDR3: CASGRMTTQETQYF
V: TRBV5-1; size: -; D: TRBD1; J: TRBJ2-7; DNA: TGCGCCAGCAGCTCCTGGGACAGGGGCTCCTACGAGCAGTACTTC; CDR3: CASSSWDRGSYEQYF
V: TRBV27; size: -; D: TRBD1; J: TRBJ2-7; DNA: TGTGCCAGCAGCAGGGACAGGGGGTCTGGCGAGCAGTACTTC; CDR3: CASSRDRGSGEQYF
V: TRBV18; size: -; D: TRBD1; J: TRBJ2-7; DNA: TGTGCCAGCTCACCACGGGACAGGGTGGGAGAGTACGAGCAGTACTTC; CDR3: CASSPRDRVGEYEQYF
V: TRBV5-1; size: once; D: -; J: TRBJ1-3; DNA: TGCGCCAGCAGCTCCCTAGCAGTGAGCTCTGGAAACACCATATATTTT; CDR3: CASSSLAVSSGNTIYF
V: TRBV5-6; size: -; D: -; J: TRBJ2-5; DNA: TGTGCCAGCACCCCCCGCGGGGAGAAAGCCCAAGAGACCCAGTACTTC; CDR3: CASTPRGEKAQETQYF
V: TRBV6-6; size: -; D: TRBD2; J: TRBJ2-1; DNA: TGTGCCAGCAGCCAAAGCGGGGGGGCCCACAATGAGCAGTTCTTC; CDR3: CASSQSGGAHNEQFF
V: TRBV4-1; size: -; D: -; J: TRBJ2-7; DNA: TGCGCCAGCAGCCACCCAGGACAGTACGAGCAGTACTTC; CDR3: CASSHPGQYEQYF
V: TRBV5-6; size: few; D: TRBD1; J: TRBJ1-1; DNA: TGTGCCAGCAGCTTGGGACAGGGTTATCGTGAAGCTTTCTTT; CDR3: CASSLGQGYREAFF
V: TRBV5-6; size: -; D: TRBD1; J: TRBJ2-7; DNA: TGTGCCAGCAGCTTCCCCGGGACAGGCTATACCCACGAGCAGTACTTC; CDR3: CASSFPGTGYTHEQYF
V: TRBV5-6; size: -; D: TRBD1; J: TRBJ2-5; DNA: TGTGCCAGCAGCTTGGCCGGGACAGAAGAGACCCAGTACTTC; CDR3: CASSLAGTEETQYF
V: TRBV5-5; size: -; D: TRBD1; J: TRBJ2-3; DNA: TGTGCCAGCAGCTTCATGGCAGGGGGCTCCGGAGATACGCAGTATTTT; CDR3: CASSFMAGGSGDTQYF